This T cell receptor (beta chain) stems from a study of blood T cell repertoires in COVID-19. Trimming removed 4 bases at V and 0 bases at J, with 10 bases between. In germline, CDR1 is MNHEY, CDR2 SVGAGI. The CDR3 sequence is 15 residues long. The protocol was immunoSEQ multiplex PCR, while the TCRdb copy is restricted to in-frame clones and leaves out a portion. The sample comprises around 78,000 clones, more than 85% of which are singletons, and roughly 1.2% rests with the top ten. The sample comprised PBMCs or T cells enriched from blood (not recorded which). The clonotype originates from a woman in her forties or fifties with acute COVID-19. The gene calls are TRBV6-5 and TRBJ2-1; D is uncertain. For the CDR3, the DNA is TGTGCCAGCAGTTCTACCCCGAACTCCTACAATGAGCAGTTCTTC. It is translated as CASSSTPNSYNEQFF.